The 17 T cell receptor beta chains given below trace back to one sample, sequenced in a study of blood T cells in healthy people across ages. Together with a sample-barcoded 5' primer, a J-beta primer mix was included in a second PCR lasting roughly 6 to 12 cycles. TCRdb used MiXCR to reprocess the 5' RACE reads, holding one entry per CDR3 protein. Here the sample spans under 2,000,000 distinct CDR3 sequences, 49% being singletons. The sequenced sample consisted of blood. The receptors come from a woman in her thirties or forties in good health.

This clonotype was observed once. The rearrangement uses TRBV27 and TRBJ2-1; tentative D call: TRBD2 (8 bases). The germline V and J ends were trimmed by 10 bases and 7 bases, with 20 bases remaining between them. The length of the CDR3 is 14 residues. Per germline, CDR1 MNHEY and CDR2 SMNVEV (reference sequence). In nucleotides, the CDR3 is TGTGCCACCAGGGGGGCAGCGGGGGTAAATGAGCAGTTCTTC. Protein product: CATRGAAGVNEQFF.

DNA for the CDR3: TGTGCCAGCAGTTTCAGTGTCTTGTCAGGGGCGGCTTCAAATGAGCAGTTCTTC. This encodes CASSFSVLSGAASNEQFF. The chain links TRBV28 to TRBJ2-1, with D perhaps matching TRBD1 (6 bases). In germline, CDR1 is MDHEN, CDR2 SYDVKM. V was pared by 3 bases and J by 7 bases, with 25 bases between. The length of the CDR3 is 18 residues. Full variable domain (missing parts from reference TRBV28 and TRBJ2-1): DVKVTQSSRYLVKRTGEKVFLECVQDMDHENMFWYRQDPGLGLRLIYFSYDVKMKEKGDIPEGYSVSREKKERFSLILESASTNQTSMYLCASSFSVLSGAASNEQFFGPGTRLTVL.

The chain carries TRBV9 and TRBJ2-1; no clear D. The germline V and J ends were trimmed by 4 bases and 1 base, with 9 bases remaining between them. Per the germline V gene, CDR1 is SGDLS and CDR2 is YYNGEE. This CDR3 is 14 amino acids long. The CDR3 protein is CASSFAPSYNEQFF. The CDR3 DNA is TGTGCCAGCAGCTTCGCTCCGTCCTACAATGAGCAGTTCTTC.

This clonotype was recorded a few times. This chain links TRBV12-3 or TRBV12-4 with TRBJ2-3, with 9 bases matching TRBD1. V was pared by 5 bases and J by 1 base, with 7 bases of the junction left unmatched. This CDR3 has 16 residues. For the CDR3, the DNA is TGTGCCAGCAGTCCCCAGGGACAGGGCGGCACAGATACGCAGTATTTT. This sequence encodes CASSPQGQGGTDTQYF.

The rearrangement links TRBV9 to TRBJ1-2; D is unclear. Germline CDR1 is SGDLS and CDR2 is YYNGEE. CDR3 length equals 14 residues. V was clipped by 0 bases and J by 8 bases, with 14 bases between them. The CDR3 nucleotides are TGTGCCAGCAGCGTAGGGGCAGTCATGGAGGGCTACACCTTC. Translated, it gives CASSVGAVMEGYTF.

The chain is built from TRBV6-5 and TRBJ2-3, with D possibly being TRBD2 (5 bases). This CDR3 has 16 residues. The germline gives CDR1 MNHEY, CDR2 SVGAGI. Between the trimmed V and J ends, which lost 2 bases and 1 base, there was a span of 13 bases. CDR3 nucleotides: TGTGCCAGCAGTTACGGTGGCGGAGGAGGCACAGATACGCAGTATTTT. Translation gives CASSYGGGGGTDTQYF.

The chain employs TRBV11-3 and TRBJ2-1; D is undetermined. The CDR3 spans 15 residues. Per the germline V gene, CDR1 is SGHNT and CDR2 is YENEEA. V lost 5 bases and J lost 1, with 12 bases in between. CDR3 DNA: TGTGCCAGCAGCCCGCACTTCAATTCCTACAATGAGCAGTTCTTC. Encoded protein: CASSPHFNSYNEQFF.

The rearrangement joins TRBV18 to TRBJ2-7; D call uncertain. V was shortened by 0 bases and J by 5 bases, with 8 bases between the two germline ends. Per the germline V gene, CDR1 is KGHSH and CDR2 is LQKENI. The CDR3 has 13 amino acids. The CDR3 is CASSPPWAHEQYF. CDR3 nucleotide sequence: TGTGCCAGCTCACCACCGTGGGCCCACGAGCAGTACTTC.

J is TRBJ2-7 and V is TRBV10-1; tentatively, D is TRBD2 (5 bases). Germline V CDR1 and CDR2: WNHNN, SYGVQD (reference sequence). The CDR3 is 16 amino acids. Trimming took off 1 base at V and 3 bases at J, with 16 bases between the two ends. The CDR3, as DNA: TGCGCCAGCAGTGAGTTAGTCAGAGGGTTGAGCTACGAGCAGTACTTC. As protein: CASSELVRGLSYEQYF.

The V and J genes are TRBV10-3 and TRBJ1-2, with 10 bases aligning to TRBD1. Losses at the gene ends were 6 bases for V and 7 bases for J; bases not matched to a gene: 2. The CDR3 consists of 12 residues. Germline V lookup: CDR1 ENHRY, CDR2 SYGVKD. CDR3 nucleotide sequence: TGTGCCATCAGGGGGACAGGGGTTGGCTACACCTTC. Protein product: CAIRGTGVGYTF.

This chain joins TRBV11-2 and TRBJ2-1; D is undetermined. V lost 4 bases and J lost 1, with 11 bases in between. Germline values: CDR1 SGHAT, CDR2 FQNNGV. This CDR3 contains 15 residues. CDR3: CASSSLRTSYNEQFF. CDR3 DNA sequence: TGTGCCAGCAGCTCCCTGAGGACGTCCTACAATGAGCAGTTCTTC.

V and J are TRBV7-9 and TRBJ1-1, with D perhaps TRBD1 (5 bases). The CDR3 extends over 11 amino acids. Looked up from germline, CDR1 is SEHNR and CDR2 is FQNEAQ (reference sequence). V lost 4 bases and J 11 bases, leaving 11 bases between the germline ends. The CDR3 sequence: CASSSGAAAFF. The DNA for the CDR3 is TGTGCCAGCAGCTCCGGGGCCGCCGCTTTCTTT. Supplemented by reference TRBV7-9 and TRBJ1-1, the full variable domain reads DTGVSQNPRHKITKRGQNVTFRCDPISEHNRLYWYRQTLGQGPEFLTYFQNEAQLEKSRLLSDRFSAERPKGSFSTLEIQRTEQGDSAMYLCASSSGAAAFFGQGTRLTVV.

The rearrangement uses TRBV9 and TRBJ2-3; unclear D gene. CDR1 is SGDLS and CDR2 is YYNGEE in the germline V gene. The CDR3 runs to 15 residues. V gave up 0 bases and J gave up 7 bases, with 15 bases separating them. The chain's CDR3 is CASSVDWASINTQYF. The CDR3 region has the DNA TGTGCCAGCAGCGTAGATTGGGCCTCCATAAATACGCAGTATTTT.

This clonotype was seen a few times. The chain joins TRBV20-1 to TRBJ2-3, with 8 bases matching TRBD2. The trim removed 3 bases at V and 2 bases at J, leaving 10 bases unmatched. The CDR3 is 16 amino acids. Germline V gene data show CDR1 as DFQATT and CDR2 as SNEGSKA (reference sequence). CDR3 residues: CSARTGLEGPTDTQYF. CDR3 in DNA: TGCAGTGCTAGGACGGGACTAGAAGGACCCACAGATACGCAGTATTTT.

A few counts support this clonotype. This chain links TRBV25-1 with TRBJ2-1; the match to TRBD1 covers 10 bases. The better agreement between TRBJ2-7 and the DNA end casts doubt on the J call. CDR3 length: 17 residues. In germline, CDR1 is MGHDK, CDR2 SYGVNS. The CDR3 reads CASSEVHGTGDYNEQYF. The CDR3 DNA sequence: TGTGCCAGCAGTGAAGTCCACGGGACAGGGGATTACAATGAGCAGTACTTC.

The chain is built from TRBV29-1 and TRBJ2-1; the D gene is possibly TRBD1 (5 bases). The CDR3 has 11 residues. In germline, CDR1 is SQVTM, CDR2 ANQGSEA. The ends were cut back, 6 bases at V and 5 bases at J, with 8 bases in the middle. The CDR3 DNA follows: TGCAGCGTGGACACGGACAATGAGCAGTTCTTC. Protein sequence: CSVDTDNEQFF.

The chain employs TRBV4-3 and TRBJ1-5; 12 bases align to TRBD1. This CDR3 is built from 15 residues. The J segment lost 7 bases and the V segment lost 1 base, leaving 2 bases of the junction unmatched. Per the germline V gene, CDR1 is LGHNA and CDR2 is YSLEER. The CDR3 loop is CASSQGDRGQQPQHF. The CDR3 nucleotides are TGCGCCAGCAGCCAAGGGGACAGGGGGCAGCAGCCCCAGCATTTT.